The subject of this entry is one T cell receptor beta chain. The data were obtained in a study of T cells in Graves' hyperthyroidism and ophthalmopathy. The germline V gene has CDR1 KGHDR and CDR2 SFDVKD. There are 15 residues in the CDR3. Trimming shortened V by 3 bases and J by 5 bases, and 15 bases separated the two germline ends. Template material for amplifying TCR beta CDR3 regions consisted of RNA transcripts. During a first-round RT-PCR of the TCR CDR3, the HTBI primer set was used. Each CDR3 protein is one row after TCRdb ran MiXCR on the multiplex PCR reads. The table shows nearly 600,000 distinct CDR3 sequences, with approximately 14% occurring only once.

The origin of this receptor is a woman younger than 30 with Graves' ophthalmopathy. The chain uses TRBV24-1 and TRBJ2-5; TRBD1 is a possible D gene (7 bases). The sequenced sample was blood. The CDR3 region is CATSDRQGGKETQYF. CDR3 sequence (DNA): TGTGCCACCAGTGATAGACAGGGCGGGAAGGAGACCCAGTACTTC.